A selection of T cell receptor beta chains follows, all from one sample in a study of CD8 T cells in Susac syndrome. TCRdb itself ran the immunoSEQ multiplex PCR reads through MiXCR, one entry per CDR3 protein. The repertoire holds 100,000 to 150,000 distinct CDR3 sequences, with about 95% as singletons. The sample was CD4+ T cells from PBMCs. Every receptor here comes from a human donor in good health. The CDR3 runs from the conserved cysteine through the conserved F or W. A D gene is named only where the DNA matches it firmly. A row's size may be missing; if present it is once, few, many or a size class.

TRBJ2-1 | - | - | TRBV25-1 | TGTGCCAGCAGTCGCGGGAACTCCTACAATGAGCAGTTCTTC | CASSRGNSYNEQFF
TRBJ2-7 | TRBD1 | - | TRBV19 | TGTGCCAGTAGTTCGGGACAGTCCTACGAGCAGTACTTC | CASSSGQSYEQYF
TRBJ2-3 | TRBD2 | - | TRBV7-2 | TGTGCCAGCGGGACTAGCGGGACAGATACGCAGTATTTT | CASGTSGTDTQYF
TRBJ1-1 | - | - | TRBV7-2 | TGTGCCAGCAGCTTAGGGCTCAGAGTGAAGGCTGAAGCTTTCTTT | CASSLGLRVKAEAFF
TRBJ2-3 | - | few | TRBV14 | TGTGCCAGCAGGCTAGCCGGCACAGATACGCAGTATTTT | CASRLAGTDTQYF
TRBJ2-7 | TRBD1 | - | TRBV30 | TGTGCCGGGACAGAGAGTTACGAGCAGTACTTC | CAGTESYEQYF
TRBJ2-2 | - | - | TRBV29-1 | TGCAGCGTTGAGTTTGCGGGAACGGTCGGGGAGCTGTTTTTT | CSVEFAGTVGELFF
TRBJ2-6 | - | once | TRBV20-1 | TGCAGTGCTAGAGCCGGGACTCTCTCTGGGGCCAACGTCCTGACTTTC | CSARAGTLSGANVLTF
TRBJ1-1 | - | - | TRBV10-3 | TGTGCCATCAGTGGGACAGTGAACACTGAAGCTTTCTTT | CAISGTVNTEAFF
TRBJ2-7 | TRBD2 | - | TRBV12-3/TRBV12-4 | TGTGCCACCTCCCCGACTAGCGCCTCCTACGAGCAGTACTTC | CATSPTSASYEQYF
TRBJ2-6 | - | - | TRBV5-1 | TGCGCCAGCAGCTTCGCCACGGGGGCCAACGTCCTGACTTTC | CASSFATGANVLTF